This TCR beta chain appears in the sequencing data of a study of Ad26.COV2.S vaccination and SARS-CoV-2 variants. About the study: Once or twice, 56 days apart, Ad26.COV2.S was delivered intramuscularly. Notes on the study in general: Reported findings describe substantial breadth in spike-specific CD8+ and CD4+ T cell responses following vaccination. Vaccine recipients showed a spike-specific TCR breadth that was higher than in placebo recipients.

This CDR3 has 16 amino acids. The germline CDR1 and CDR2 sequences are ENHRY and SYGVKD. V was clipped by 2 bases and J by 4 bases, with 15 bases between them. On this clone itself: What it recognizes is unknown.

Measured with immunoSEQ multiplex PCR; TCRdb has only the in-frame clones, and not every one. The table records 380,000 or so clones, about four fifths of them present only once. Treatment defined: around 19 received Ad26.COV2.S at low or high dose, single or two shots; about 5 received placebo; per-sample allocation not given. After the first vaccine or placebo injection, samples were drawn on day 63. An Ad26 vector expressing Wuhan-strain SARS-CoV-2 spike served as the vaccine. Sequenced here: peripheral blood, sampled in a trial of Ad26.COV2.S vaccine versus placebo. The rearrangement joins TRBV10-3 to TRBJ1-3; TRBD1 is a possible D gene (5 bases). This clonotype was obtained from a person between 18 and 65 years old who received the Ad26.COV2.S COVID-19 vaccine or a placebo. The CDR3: CAISEELQGFGNTIYF. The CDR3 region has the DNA TGTGCCATCAGTGAGGAGTTGCAGGGTTTCGGAAACACCATATATTTT.